The 15 T cell receptor beta chains below come from one sample, sequenced in a study of T-cell reconstitution after alpha-beta-depleted transplantation in children. Molecular barcoding with unique molecular identifiers was used for the TCRbeta library. TCRdb ran MiXCR on the PCR reads and lists one entry per CDR3 protein. The repertoire includes 200,000 to 250,000 distinct CDR3 sequences, about 9.2% of them detected once, and less than 8% sits in the top ten. Specimen: PBMCs from the stem cell graft donor, collected from the stem cell graft. These receptors all stem from a human donor who donated a stem cell graft to a child with acute lymphoblastic leukemia.

This clonotype was recorded only once. The chain uses TRBV18 and TRBJ1-4, with D tentatively TRBD1 (6 bases). The germline V and J ends were trimmed by 1 base and 3 bases, with 9 bases remaining between them. The CDR3 length is 15 residues. Germline-derived CDR1 and CDR2 are KGHSH and LQKENI. CDR3 coding DNA: TGTGCCAGCTCACCACGGGGGGCAGCTAATGAAAAACTGTTTTTT. Amino acid sequence: CASSPRGAANEKLFF.

This CDR3 is CASSSLTAKNIQYF. CDR3 coding DNA: TGTGCCAGCTCAAGCCTTACGGCCAAAAACATTCAGTACTTC. The chain uses TRBV18 and TRBJ2-4; D is uncertain. This CDR3 region has 14 residues. Germline assignment: CDR1 KGHSH and CDR2 LQKENI. Trimming took off 5 bases at V and 1 base at J, with 9 bases between the two ends. Supplemented by reference TRBV18 and TRBJ2-4, the full variable domain reads NAGVMQNPRHLVRRRGQEARLRCSPMKGHSHVYWYRQLPEEGLKFMVYLQKENIIDESGMPKERFSAEFPKEGPSILRIQQVVRGDSAAYFCASSSLTAKNIQYFGAGTRLSVL.

This clonotype was counted many times. The chain uses TRBV12-3 or TRBV12-4 and TRBJ2-1, with 10 bases lining up with TRBD2. Trimming took 6 bases from V and 4 from J; bases not matched to a gene: 6. This CDR3 spans 15 amino acids. The DNA of the CDR3 is TGTGCCAGCAGGGGTAGCGGGGGGATGTACAATGAGCAGTTCTTC. This sequence encodes CASRGSGGMYNEQFF.

In DNA form, the CDR3 reads TGTGCCAGCAGTTACTCCGTTCAAAACGGGAGGAACACTGAAGCTTTCTTT. Protein product: CASSYSVQNGRNTEAFF. The V gene is TRBV6-5, the J gene TRBJ1-1; D uncertain. The CDR3 extends over 17 amino acids. The germline CDR1 and CDR2 sequences are MNHEY and SVGAGI. Trimming left V 0 bases short and J 1 base short, with 15 bases between.

This clonotype showed up many times. This sequence joins TRBV3-1 and TRBJ2-1; TRBD2 might be the D (5 bases). The CDR3 is 16 residues long. The germline gives CDR1 LGHDT, CDR2 YNNKEL (reference sequence). The ends were cut back, 5 bases at V and 0 bases at J, with 14 bases in the middle. In nucleotides, the CDR3 is TGTGCCAGCAGCTACAAGCGGAGCGGCTCCTACAATGAGCAGTTCTTC. Translated, it gives CASSYKRSGSYNEQFF.

This rearrangement joins TRBV11-2 to TRBJ1-4; D possibly corresponds to TRBD1 (6 bases). The CDR3 consists of 15 residues. The V end was cut by 4 bases, the J end by 2 bases, with 11 bases between. Germline V gene data show CDR1 as SGHAT and CDR2 as FQNNGV. In DNA form, the CDR3 reads TGTGCCAGCAGCTCGCAGGGGATGACTAATGAAAAACTGTTTTTT. Its translation: CASSSQGMTNEKLFF.

The gene calls are TRBV20-1 and TRBJ1-5; D ambiguous. CDR3 size: 13 residues. V shed 6 bases and J shed 2 bases, with 11 bases lying between them. CDR1 is DFQATT, CDR2 SNEGSKA, per germline (reference sequence). CDR3 DNA: TGCAGTGCGCCAGCCCAGGGCAATCAGCCCCAGCATTTT. Translated: CSAPAQGNQPQHF.

The rearrangement joins TRBV3-1 to TRBJ1-2, with 8 bases matching TRBD1. The CDR3 is 13 residues long. CDR1 is LGHDT and CDR2 is YNNKEL in the germline V gene (reference sequence). The V segment lost 8 bases and the J segment 0 bases; nucleotides outside the gene matches: 2. CDR3 protein: CASLDRANYGYTF. In DNA, the CDR3 is TGTGCCAGCCTGGACAGGGCTAACTATGGCTACACCTTC.

In this sample, this clonotype turned up a few times. V gene TRBV4-2 combines with J gene TRBJ2-6; 8 positions agree with TRBD2. J lost 4 bases, V lost 4 bases, and 9 bases had no gene match. Germline loops: CDR1 LGHNA, CDR2 YNFKEQ. This CDR3 comprises 17 residues. CDR3 in amino acids: CASSPTGLAGGANVLTF. CDR3 in DNA: TGTGCCAGCAGCCCTACAGGACTAGCTGGCGGGGCCAACGTCCTGACTTTC.

The chain combines TRBV29-1 with TRBJ2-3; no clear D. CDR1 is SQVTM, CDR2 ANQGSEA, per germline. V was shortened by 6 bases and J by 5 bases, with 15 bases between the two germline ends. The length of the CDR3 is 13 residues. The CDR3 loop reads CSVLPGVQDTQYF. CDR3 nucleotide sequence: TGCAGCGTCCTCCCGGGCGTGCAAGATACGCAGTATTTT.

This chain links TRBV7-9 with TRBJ1-4, with D unresolved. Trimming took off 6 bases at V and 8 bases at J, with 22 bases between the two ends. Germline V gene sequence: CDR1 SEHNR, CDR2 FQNEAQ (reference sequence). This CDR3 comprises 16 residues. CDR3 loop: CASSPPGWGNREKLFF. CDR3 in DNA: TGTGCCAGCAGTCCTCCAGGCTGGGGTAATCGGGAAAAACTGTTTTTT.

A few counts support this clonotype. V gene TRBV7-2 combines with J gene TRBJ1-4, with D unresolved. Trimming took 3 bases from V and 7 from J, leaving 15 bases between them. Germline lookup yields CDR1 SGHTA and CDR2 FQGNSA. The CDR3 is made up of 15 amino acids. The CDR3 DNA follows: TGTGCCAGCAGCTTTTCGGGCAGTACCTCTGAAAAACTGTTTTTT. Translation gives CASSFSGSTSEKLFF.

In its sample, this clonotype was seen many times. The chain couples TRBV7-2 to TRBJ2-5; D is possibly TRBD2 (5 bases). V was clipped by 4 bases and J by 6 bases, with 18 bases between them. Germline loops: CDR1 SGHTA, CDR2 FQGNSA. The CDR3 sequence is 15 residues long. CDR3 residues: CASSSGGNLAKTQYF. The DNA of the CDR3 is TGTGCCAGCAGCTCCGGTGGGAATCTAGCAAAGACCCAGTACTTC.

The J gene is TRBJ1-1, the V gene TRBV10-1; no clear D. The V gene lost 6 bases and the J gene lost 3 bases, with 14 bases spanning the gap. Germline CDR1 is WNHNN and CDR2 is SYGVQD (reference sequence). This CDR3 has 14 residues. The CDR3 nucleotides are TGCGCCAGCAGCCAGGAGGATGAGTACACTGAAGCTTTCTTT. Translation: CASSQEDEYTEAFF.

This clonotype was observed a handful of times. V is TRBV5-6 and J is TRBJ2-6; D remains unclear. Germline assignment: CDR1 SGHDT and CDR2 YYEEEE. The CDR3 is made up of 16 amino acids. Between the trimmed V and J ends, which lost 0 bases and 1 base, there was a span of 8 bases. This chain's CDR3 is CASSLEATSGANVLTF. CDR3 bases: TGTGCCAGCAGCTTGGAGGCGACTTCTGGGGCCAACGTCCTGACTTTC.